This T cell receptor (beta chain) was identified in a study of T cell responses to AZD1222 COVID-19 vaccine. The overall study: Pooled together were second doses at about 4 or about 12 weeks.

Profiling relied on immunoSEQ multiplex PCR, and the TCRdb table lists in-frame clones only, not all of them. This table holds 100,000 to 150,000 clones, 92% found once. A note on this clone: Its antigen remains unknown.

Regarding the study as a whole: Donors skewed white British and female; clonal diversity was possibly underestimated.

Trimming removed 0 bases from V and 6 bases from J, with 14 bases in between. The germline CDR1 and CDR2 sequences are LNHNV and YYDKDF (reference sequence). CDR3 length: 16 residues. The rearrangement joins TRBV15 to TRBJ2-2; D is unresolved. This specimen consisted of peripheral blood, obtained on day 0 of AZD1222 vaccination. The sequence was collected from an adult in good health. CDR3 bases: TGTGCCACCAGCAGAGAGCCAGACGGAGTCGCCGGGGAGCTGTTTTTT. Amino acids: CATSREPDGVAGELFF.